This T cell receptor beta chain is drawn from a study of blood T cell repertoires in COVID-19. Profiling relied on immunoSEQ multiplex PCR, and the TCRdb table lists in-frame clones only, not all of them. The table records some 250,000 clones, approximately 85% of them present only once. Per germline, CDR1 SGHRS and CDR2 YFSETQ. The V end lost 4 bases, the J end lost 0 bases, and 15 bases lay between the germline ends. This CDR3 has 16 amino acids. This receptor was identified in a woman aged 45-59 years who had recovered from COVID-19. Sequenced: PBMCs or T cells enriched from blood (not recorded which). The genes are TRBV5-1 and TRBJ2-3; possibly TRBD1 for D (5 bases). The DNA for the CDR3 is TGCGCCAGCAGCCTTGACAGCGCTGGTAGCACAGATACGCAGTATTTT. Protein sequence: CASSLDSAGSTDTQYF.